Listed below are T cell receptor beta chains from one sample, sequenced in a study of blood T cell repertoires in COVID-19. Here immunoSEQ multiplex PCR was the method, and the copy in TCRdb shows in-frame clones only, minus some. The sample lists approximately 500,000 clones, roughly nine tenths occurring once. Sequencing used peripheral blood. Receptor source: a woman between 50 and 59 years old with COVID-19, enrolled during active disease. Each CDR3 is given with its conserved first and last residue. A D gene is named only where the DNA matches it firmly. A clone size is listed for some rows: how often the clone was seen (once, few, many), or a class if it is expanded.

d_call clone_size j_call v_call cdr3_aa cdr3_nt
TRBD1 . TRBJ2-5 TRBV11-3 CASSRDRGETQYF TGTGCCAGCAGCCGCGACAGGGGGGAGACCCAGTACTTC
TRBD1 once TRBJ1-2 TRBV6-5 CASSNGQVLGYTF TGTGCCAGCAGTAACGGACAGGTCTTAGGCTACACCTTC
. . TRBJ2-3 TRBV19 CASRATDTQYF TGTGCCAGCAGGGCCACAGATACGCAGTATTTT
TRBD2 . TRBJ2-3 TRBV2 CASGGLDTTDTQYF TGTGCCAGCGGAGGACTAGATACGACAGATACGCAGTATTTT
TRBD2 once TRBJ2-7 TRBV4-1 CASSDLGGTAYEQYF TGCGCCAGCAGCGACTTGGGGGGGACTGCCTACGAGCAGTACTTC
. . TRBJ1-4 TRBV29-1 CSVAAGGREKLFF TGCAGCGTTGCCGCCGGGGGTAGAGAAAAACTGTTTTTT
TRBD1 many TRBJ1-6 TRBV10-3 CAISDLRTGSGSPLHF TGTGCCATCAGTGATCTCCGGACAGGGTCTGGTTCACCCCTCCACTTT
. . TRBJ1-2 TRBV3-1/TRBV3-2 CASSQVAQVNGYTF TGTGCCAGCAGCCAAGTTGCCCAGGTCAATGGCTACACCTTC
TRBD2 . TRBJ2-1 TRBV30 CAWGRGGGGTNEQFF TGTGCCTGGGGGAGAGGCGGGGGGGGCACCAATGAGCAGTTCTTC
TRBD1 few TRBJ1-1 TRBV2 CASGGTARMAIGKAFF TGTGCCAGCGGGGGGACAGCTAGGATGGCGATCGGTAAGGCTTTCTTT
. once TRBJ1-4 TRBV4-1 CATKLNGEKLFF TGCGCCACCAAGCTCAATGGTGAAAAACTGTTTTTT
. . TRBJ1-1 TRBV10-2 CASSERERTEAFF TGCGCCAGCAGTGAAAGGGAGAGAACTGAAGCTTTCTTT
TRBD2 . TRBJ2-2 TRBV11-3 CASSPGLAGGHYGELFF TGTGCCAGCAGCCCGGGACTAGCGGGGGGGCATTACGGGGAGCTGTTTTTT
TRBD1 . TRBJ2-7 TRBV28 CASSPDRGYEQYF TGTGCCAGCAGCCCGGACAGGGGCTACGAGCAGTACTTC
. . TRBJ1-4 TRBV25-1 CASSDPVHERGGGEKLFF TGTGCCAGCAGTGACCCTGTTCACGAGCGGGGCGGGGGTGAAAAACTGTTTTTT
. . TRBJ2-1 TRBV4-1 CASSQTGGRSNEQFF TGCGCCAGCAGCCAGACGGGGGGCCGCAGCAATGAGCAGTTCTTC
. . TRBJ1-1 TRBV11-2 CASSLTPGRAEAFF TGTGCCAGCAGCCTAACTCCGGGTCGCGCTGAAGCTTTCTTT
. . TRBJ2-2 TRBV5-1 CASSAGLLGETGELFF TGCGCCAGCAGCGCCGGACTCCTAGGAGAGACCGGGGAGCTGTTTTTT
. . TRBJ2-7 TRBV5-5 CASSLTATYEQYF TGTGCCAGCAGTTTGACAGCAACTTACGAGCAGTACTTC
TRBD2 . TRBJ2-3 TRBV19 CASSNSGDPSTDTQYF TGTGCCAGTAGTAACAGCGGGGACCCTAGCACAGATACGCAGTATTTT
. . TRBJ1-1 TRBV30 CAWSVSINTEAFF TGTGCCTGGAGTGTTTCCATCAACACTGAAGCTTTCTTT
. . TRBJ1-6 TRBV5-1 CASSLRRESPLHF TGCGCCAGCAGCCTGAGGCGGGAATCACCCCTCCACTTT
TRBD1 . TRBJ1-3 TRBV28 CASSFGQGGANTIYF TGTGCCAGCAGTTTCGGACAGGGAGGCGCAAACACCATATATTTT
. . TRBJ1-4 TRBV9 CASSVGVLQGEEKLFF TGTGCCAGCAGCGTAGGGGTCTTACAGGGAGAAGAAAAACTGTTTTTT